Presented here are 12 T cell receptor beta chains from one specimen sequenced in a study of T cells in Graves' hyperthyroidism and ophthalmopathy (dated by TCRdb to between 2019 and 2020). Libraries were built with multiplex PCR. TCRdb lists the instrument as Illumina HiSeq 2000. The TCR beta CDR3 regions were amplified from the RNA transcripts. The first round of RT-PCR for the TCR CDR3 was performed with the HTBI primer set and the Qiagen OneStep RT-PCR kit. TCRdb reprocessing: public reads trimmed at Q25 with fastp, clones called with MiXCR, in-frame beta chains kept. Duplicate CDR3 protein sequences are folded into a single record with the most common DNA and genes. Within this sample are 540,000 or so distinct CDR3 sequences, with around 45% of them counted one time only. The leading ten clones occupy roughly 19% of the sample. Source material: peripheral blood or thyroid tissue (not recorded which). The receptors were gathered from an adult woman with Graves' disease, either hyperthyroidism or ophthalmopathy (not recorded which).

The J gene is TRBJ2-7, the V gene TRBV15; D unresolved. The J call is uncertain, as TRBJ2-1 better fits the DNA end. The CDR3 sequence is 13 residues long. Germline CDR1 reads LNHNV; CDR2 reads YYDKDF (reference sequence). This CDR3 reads CATSLTYTYEQFF. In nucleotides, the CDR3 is TGTGCCACCAGCCTGACTTATACCTACGAGCAGTTCTTC.

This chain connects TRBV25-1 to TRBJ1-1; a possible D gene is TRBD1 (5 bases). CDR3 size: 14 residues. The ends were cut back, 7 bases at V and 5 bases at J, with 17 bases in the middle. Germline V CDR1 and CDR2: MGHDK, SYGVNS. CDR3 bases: TGTGCCAGCACCTCCGCAGGGAAAACGACTGAAGCTTTCTTT. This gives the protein CASTSAGKTTEAFF.

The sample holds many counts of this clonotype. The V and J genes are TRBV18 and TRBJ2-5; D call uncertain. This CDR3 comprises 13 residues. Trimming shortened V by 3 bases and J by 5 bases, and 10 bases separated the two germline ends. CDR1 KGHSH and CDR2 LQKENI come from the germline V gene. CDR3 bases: TGTGCCAGCTCACCGAGAGTTTACGAGACCCAGTACTTC. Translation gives CASSPRVYETQYF. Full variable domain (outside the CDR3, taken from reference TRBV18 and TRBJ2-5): NAGVMQNPRHLVRRRGQEARLRCSPMKGHSHVYWYRQLPEEGLKFMVYLQKENIIDESGMPKERFSAEFPKEGPSILRIQQVVRGDSAAYFCASSPRVYETQYFGPGTRLLVL.

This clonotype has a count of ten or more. CDR3 coding DNA: TGCAGTGCTAGAGTAGGAACCCTTTCTAAGTTTTACAATCAGCCCCAGCATTTT. Its translation is CSARVGTLSKFYNQPQHF. V usage is TRBV20-1 and J usage is TRBJ1-5, with D hard to call. CDR3 length equals 18 residues. CDR1 and CDR2 (germline): DFQATT, SNEGSKA (reference sequence). V was trimmed by 1 base and J by 3 bases, leaving 22 bases between them.

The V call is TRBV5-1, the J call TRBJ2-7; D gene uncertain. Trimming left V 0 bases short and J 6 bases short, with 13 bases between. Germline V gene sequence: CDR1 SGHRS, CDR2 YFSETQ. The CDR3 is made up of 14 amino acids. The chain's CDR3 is CASSLEWVLAEQYF. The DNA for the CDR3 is TGCGCCAGCAGCTTGGAGTGGGTTCTCGCCGAGCAGTACTTC.

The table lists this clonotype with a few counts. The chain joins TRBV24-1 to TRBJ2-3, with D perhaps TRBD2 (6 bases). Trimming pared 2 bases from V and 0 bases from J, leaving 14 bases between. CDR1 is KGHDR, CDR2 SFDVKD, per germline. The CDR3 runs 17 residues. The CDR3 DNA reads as TGTGCCACCAGTGATTACAGGCGGGGTACTAGCACAGATACGCAGTATTTT. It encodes CATSDYRRGTSTDTQYF.

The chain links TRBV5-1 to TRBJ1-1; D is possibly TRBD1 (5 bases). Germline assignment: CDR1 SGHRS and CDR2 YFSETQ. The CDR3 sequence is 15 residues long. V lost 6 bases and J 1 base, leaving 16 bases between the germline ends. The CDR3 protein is CASTARGVPNTEAFF. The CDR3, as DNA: TGCGCCAGCACCGCCCGAGGGGTGCCGAACACTGAAGCTTTCTTT.

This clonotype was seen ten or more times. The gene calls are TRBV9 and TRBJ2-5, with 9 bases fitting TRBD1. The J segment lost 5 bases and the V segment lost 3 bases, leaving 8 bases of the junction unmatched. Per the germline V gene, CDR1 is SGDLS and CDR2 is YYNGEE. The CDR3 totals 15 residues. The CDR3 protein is CASSALGQGRETQYF. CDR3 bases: TGTGCCAGCAGCGCCCTGGGACAGGGACGTGAGACCCAGTACTTC.

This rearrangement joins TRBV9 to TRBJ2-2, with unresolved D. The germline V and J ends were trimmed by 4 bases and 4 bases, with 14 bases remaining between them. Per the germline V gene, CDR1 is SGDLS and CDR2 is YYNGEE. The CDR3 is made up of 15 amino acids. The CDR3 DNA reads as TGTGCCAGCAGCCAAGAAGAAGGGATCACCGGGGAGCTGTTTTTT. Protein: CASSQEEGITGELFF.

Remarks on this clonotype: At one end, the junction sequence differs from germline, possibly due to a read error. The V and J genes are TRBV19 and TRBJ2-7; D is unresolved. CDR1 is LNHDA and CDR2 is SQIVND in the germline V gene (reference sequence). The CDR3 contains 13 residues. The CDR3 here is CAGSIGPRYEQYF. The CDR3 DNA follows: TGTGCCGGTAGTATTGGTCCGCGCTACGAGCAGTACTTC.

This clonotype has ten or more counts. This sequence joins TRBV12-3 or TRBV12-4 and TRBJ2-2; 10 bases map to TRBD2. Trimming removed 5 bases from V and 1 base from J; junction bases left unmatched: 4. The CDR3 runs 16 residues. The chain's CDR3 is CASSLRTSGNTGELFF. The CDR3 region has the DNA TGTGCCAGCAGTCTCAGGACTAGCGGGAACACCGGGGAGCTGTTTTTT.

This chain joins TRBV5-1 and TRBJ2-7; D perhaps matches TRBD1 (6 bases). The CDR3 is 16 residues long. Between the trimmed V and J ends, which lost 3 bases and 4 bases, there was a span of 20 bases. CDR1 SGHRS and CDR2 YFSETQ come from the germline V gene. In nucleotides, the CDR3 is TGCGCCAGCAGCTCAGGGGTGGGGAACGTTAGATACGAGCAGTACTTC. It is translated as CASSSGVGNVRYEQYF.